The entry below gives a single TCR beta chain sequence along with its context. The specificity of this receptor is unknown. No clone much larger than this one lies a single base away; base qualities are absent. Per the germline V gene, SGHTS is the CDR1 and YDEGEE is the CDR2. Trimming takes 4 bases off V and 5 bases off J; junction bases not matched to a gene: 9. The CDR3 numbers 14 residues from cysteine through phenylalanine. Just the 42-base CDR3 DNA is kept, in frame starting at base 1. The library came from the immunoSEQ multiplex PCR assay. For most patients, genomic DNA was isolated with the Qiagen DNeasy Blood and Tissue Kit and shipped frozen to Adaptive Biotechnologies for TCR sequencing. For most patients, genomic DNA was subjected to high-throughput TCR-beta CDR3 sequencing by Adaptive Biotechnologies. The source study handled its data this way. TCR sequencing data were retrieved from Adaptive's ImmunoSEQ software for about 17 patients, whereas a few other patients were processed with MiXCR and VDJtools. To correct CD4 versus CD8 sorting errors, sequences present in both subsets at a frequency ratio below 5:1 were removed. Because the origin of CDR3 nucleotide sequences shared between donor and recipient could not be assigned, those sequences were removed. To be classed as alloreactive, a clone needed at least 2-fold expansion over unstimulated cells and a minimum CFSE-low frequency of 0.002% (template counts) or 0.001% (read counts). Clones detected in sequenced pre-transplant spleen, lymph node, or MLR CFSE-low populations of the donor or recipient were defined as mappable. Cumulative frequency of alloreactive clones was calculated as a percentage of all sequences weighted by copy number. The table comes from immuneACCESS by way of TCRdb, which keeps in-frame sequences with V and J called. Part of the clones is missing from these tables; in studies checked, under half for an unresolved V gene and the rest for unknown reasons. That table gives V, J and clone size, and the DNA gave D and trimming. Recorded for this sample are 70,000 to 80,000 clones; about 90% of them occurred a single time. 1.3% of the sample is in the top ten clones.

This specimen comes from a study of graft-versus-host responses after intestinal transplantation (dated by TCRdb to the early 2020s). General notes on the study: Multivisceral, liver-intestinal, or isolated intestinal transplants were received by the recipients. Alloreactive clones were identified by sequencing pre-transplant mixed lymphocyte reaction products and comparing these products with unstimulated pre-transplant donor and recipient T cells. After intestinal transplantation, graft-versus-host and host-versus-graft alloreactive T cell clones were followed in the graft, circulation and bone marrow using bulk TCR-beta CDR3 sequencing. Donor T cell macrochimerism was defined as a peak of at least 4% donor T cells among recipient peripheral blood mononuclear cells. Instead of going to the commercial service, samples from a few later patients were sequenced in-house on an Illumina MiSeq and processed with MiXCR. The cohort enrolled about two dozen intestinal transplant recipients, one of whom was a retransplant, and a few patients without pretransplant specimens were excluded. Every recipient was given anti-thymocyte globulin induction, then maintenance tacrolimus and steroids for about 3 years.

Interpreted using the paper, the time point label stands for: cells obtained before transplantation from donor or recipient. CD3+CD4+ and CD3+CD8+ populations were FACS-sorted from unstimulated pre-transplant donor and recipient cells taken from spleen or lymph nodes. Study-wide conclusions, independent of this receptor: In patients with donor T cell macrochimerism, the allografts had high GvH to HvG T cell clonal ratios. GvH clones were detected in recipient bone marrow, and some appeared earlier in ileal mucosa or blood, consistent with an intestinal mucosal origin. Early after transplant, declines in HvG clones were associated with peak levels of circulating GvH clones. The conclusions were limited by the relatively low number and heterogeneity of the intestinal transplant patients.

The input for sequencing was unstimulated CD8+ T cells sorted from spleen or lymph node cells, taken before intestinal transplant. The chain was built from TRBV5-8 and TRBJ2-7; 7 bases in between match TRBD1. This clonotype originated in a human donor who received an intestinal transplant. The nucleotide sequence reads TGTGCCAGCAGCCAGACAGGGAGAATGGACGAGCAGTACTTC. Its amino acids are CASSQTGRMDEQYF.